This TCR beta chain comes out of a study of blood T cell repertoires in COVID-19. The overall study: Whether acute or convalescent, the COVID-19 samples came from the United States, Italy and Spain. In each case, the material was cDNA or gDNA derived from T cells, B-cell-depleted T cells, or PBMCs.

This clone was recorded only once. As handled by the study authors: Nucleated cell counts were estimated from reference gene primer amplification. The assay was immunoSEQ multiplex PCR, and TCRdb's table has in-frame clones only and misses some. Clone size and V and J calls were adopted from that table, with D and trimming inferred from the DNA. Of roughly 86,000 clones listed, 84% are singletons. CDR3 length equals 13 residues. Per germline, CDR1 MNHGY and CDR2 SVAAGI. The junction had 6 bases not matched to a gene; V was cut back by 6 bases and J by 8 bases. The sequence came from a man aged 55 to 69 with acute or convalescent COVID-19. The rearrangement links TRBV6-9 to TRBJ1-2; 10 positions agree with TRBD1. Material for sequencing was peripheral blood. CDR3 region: CASSLRDRGGYTF. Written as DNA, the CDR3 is TGTGCCAGCAGCCTCAGGGACAGGGGCGGCTACACCTTC.